This T cell receptor beta chain was observed in a study of long-term antiretroviral therapy in people with HIV. At the survey level, the v3.0 immunoSEQ assay was run. Samples were sequenced targeting about 35,000-55,000 T-cell genomes each. The method was immunoSEQ multiplex PCR; TCRdb's version includes in-frame clones alone and lacks a portion of them. The sample gives under 45,000 clones, roughly 93% of which show up once; roughly 2.3% is in the top ten. The CDR3 runs to 15 residues. The germline CDR1 and CDR2 sequences are MNHNY and SVGAGI (reference sequence). With 7 bases removed from V and 5 bases from J, the gap between germline ends came to 18 bases. Everyone in the study who had HIV was treated in the United States. Of note for this clone: Its antigen is not identified.

Study outcomes and limitations: Clones expanded before ART dominated the repertoire at all time points. Controls exceeded HIV repertoires in CDR3 length range.

This specimen consisted of unsorted PBMCs, obtained 9.2 years after starting antiretroviral therapy. The sequence was obtained from a man aged 30 to 45 with HIV. V gene TRBV6-6 combines with J gene TRBJ2-1; tentative D call: TRBD1 (6 bases). CDR3 residues: CASTKKTGWDNEQFF. CDR3 in DNA: TGTGCCAGCACCAAAAAGACAGGTTGGGACAATGAGCAGTTCTTC.